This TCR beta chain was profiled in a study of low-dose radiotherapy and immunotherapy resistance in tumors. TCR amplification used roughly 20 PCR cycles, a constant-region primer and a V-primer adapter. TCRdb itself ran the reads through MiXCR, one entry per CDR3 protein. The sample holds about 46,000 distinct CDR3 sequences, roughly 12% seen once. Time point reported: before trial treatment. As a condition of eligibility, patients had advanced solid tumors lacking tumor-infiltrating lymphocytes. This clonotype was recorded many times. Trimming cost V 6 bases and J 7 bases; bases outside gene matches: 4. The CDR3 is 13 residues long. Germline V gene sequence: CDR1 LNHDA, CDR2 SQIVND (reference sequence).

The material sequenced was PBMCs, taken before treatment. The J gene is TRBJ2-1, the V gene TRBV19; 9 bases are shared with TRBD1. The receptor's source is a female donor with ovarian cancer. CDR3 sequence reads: CASRPGQGNEQFF. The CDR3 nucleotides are TGTGCCAGTAGACCGGGACAGGGTAATGAGCAGTTCTTC.